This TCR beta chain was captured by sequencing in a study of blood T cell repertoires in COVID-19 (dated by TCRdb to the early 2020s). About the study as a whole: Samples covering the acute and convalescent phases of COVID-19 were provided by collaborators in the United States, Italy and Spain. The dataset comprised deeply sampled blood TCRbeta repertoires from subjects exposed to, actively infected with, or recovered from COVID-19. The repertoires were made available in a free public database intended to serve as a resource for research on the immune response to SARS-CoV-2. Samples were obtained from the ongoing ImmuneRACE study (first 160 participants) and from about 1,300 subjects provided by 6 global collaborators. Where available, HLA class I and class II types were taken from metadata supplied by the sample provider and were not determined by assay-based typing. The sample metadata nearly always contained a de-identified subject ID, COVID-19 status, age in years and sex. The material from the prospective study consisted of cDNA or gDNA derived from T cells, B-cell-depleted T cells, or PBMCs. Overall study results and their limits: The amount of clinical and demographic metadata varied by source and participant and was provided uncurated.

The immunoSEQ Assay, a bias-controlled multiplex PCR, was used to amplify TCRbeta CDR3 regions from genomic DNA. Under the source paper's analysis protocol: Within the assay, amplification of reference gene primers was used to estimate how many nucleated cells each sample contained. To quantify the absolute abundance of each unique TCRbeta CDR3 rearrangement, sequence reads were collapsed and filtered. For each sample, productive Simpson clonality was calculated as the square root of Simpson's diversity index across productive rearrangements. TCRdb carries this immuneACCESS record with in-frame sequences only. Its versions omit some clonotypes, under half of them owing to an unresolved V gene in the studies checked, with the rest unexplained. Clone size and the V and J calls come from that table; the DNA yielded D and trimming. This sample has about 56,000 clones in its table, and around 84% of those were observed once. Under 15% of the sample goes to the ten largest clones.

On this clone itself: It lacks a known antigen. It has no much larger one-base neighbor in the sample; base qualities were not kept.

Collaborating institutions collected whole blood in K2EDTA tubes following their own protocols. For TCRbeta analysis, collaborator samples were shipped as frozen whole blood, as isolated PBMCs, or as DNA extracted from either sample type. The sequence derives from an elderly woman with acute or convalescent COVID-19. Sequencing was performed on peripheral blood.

This receptor carries the CDR3 CSLDGYTF. Here is the DNA: TGCAGTTTAGATGGCTACACCTTC. The chain couples TRBV20-1 to TRBJ1-2; the D gene lacks a confident call. Reading the germline V gene (reference sequence) gives CDR1 DFQATT and CDR2 SNEGSKA. Trimming at the junction amounts to 8 bases on V and 6 bases on J, and the germline ends lie 4 bases apart. Measured from the cysteine to the phenylalanine, the CDR3 is 8 residues long. The DNA shown is the 24-base CDR3, in frame from base 1.